A single sample is the source of the 15 T cell receptor beta chains below, sequenced in a study of T-cell reconstitution after alpha-beta-depleted transplantation in children listed by TCRdb under 2016. Receptor amplification or capture employed PCR. TCRdb lists the instrument as Illumina HiSeq 2500. TCR library preparation used molecular barcoding, with unique molecular identifiers applied to normalize quantification of the TCRbeta repertoire. The public reads were run again by TCRdb, first through fastp at Q25 and then through MiXCR, and only productive beta chains were kept. Each entry is one CDR3 protein sequence, shown with its most common DNA and genes. The sample table shows approximately 1,000,000 distinct CDR3 sequences, and 25% to 35% are seen once. The ten largest clonotypes hold 28% of the sample. The sample's treatment or condition, from its label and the paper: allogeneic hematopoietic cell transplantation with graft depleted of TCRalphabeta T cells and CD19 B cells.

Sequencing used PBMCs, mostly from graft donor cells, obtained 360 days after TCRalphabeta/CD19-depleted stem cell transplant. These receptors originate from a boy less than two years old who had a stem cell transplant for SCID, so the T cells may come from the graft donor.

The table lists this clonotype with many counts. The chain joins TRBV18 to TRBJ2-1, with D perhaps matching TRBD2 (6 bases). Trimming removed 3 bases at V and 10 bases at J, with 16 bases between. The CDR3 loop spans 14 amino acids. Germline V gene lookup returns CDR1 KGHSH and CDR2 LQKENI. The CDR3 region is CASSPGGPVREQFF. Written as DNA, the CDR3 is TGTGCCAGCTCACCGGGGGGACCAGTCAGAGAGCAGTTCTTC.

This clonotype was detected ten times or more. V gene TRBV12-3 or TRBV12-4 combines with J gene TRBJ2-1, with 8 bases aligning to TRBD1. CDR3 length: 15 amino acids. The V gene end was trimmed by 5 bases and the J gene end by 7 bases; junction bases not matched to a gene: 10. The CDR3 reads CASSRTGSKGNEQFF. CDR3 bases: TGTGCCAGCAGTCGGACAGGGAGTAAGGGAAATGAGCAGTTCTTC.

V and J are TRBV12-3 or TRBV12-4 and TRBJ2-1, with D perhaps TRBD2 (5 bases). Trimming shortened V by 5 bases and J by 3 bases, and 11 bases separated the two germline ends. The CDR3 has 14 residues. The CDR3 DNA sequence: TGTGCCAGCAGTGAGGGCCTGGACTACAATGAGCAGTTCTTC. Encoded protein: CASSEGLDYNEQFF.

This clonotype was detected ten times or more. The chain recombines TRBV12-3 or TRBV12-4 with TRBJ2-1, with TRBD2 matching over 8 bases. This CDR3 has 15 amino acids. V was pared by 5 bases and J by 3 bases, with 6 bases of the junction left unmatched. The CDR3 is CASSPGTRDYNEQFF. DNA of the CDR3: TGTGCCAGCAGTCCCGGGACTAGGGACTACAATGAGCAGTTCTTC.

The table lists this clonotype with a few counts. V usage is TRBV5-1 and J usage is TRBJ2-7; the D is unclear. Germline assignment: CDR1 SGHRS and CDR2 YFSETQ. The V gene lost 0 bases and the J gene lost 6 bases, with 13 bases spanning the gap. This CDR3 is 14 amino acids long. The CDR3 region has the DNA TGCGCCAGCAGCTTGGACACCATCCCCGGCGAGCAGTACTTC. Protein product: CASSLDTIPGEQYF.

Turning to this clonotype: One end of the junction does not line up with germline, which may come from a read error. V and J are TRBV5-1 and TRBJ2-1; TRBD1 agrees at 8 bases. The germline V gene has CDR1 SGHRS and CDR2 YFSETQ. The CDR3 contains 16 residues. The CDR3: CARSLDGQGSYNEQFF. CDR3 bases: TGCGCCAGAAGCTTGGATGGACAGGGATCCTACAATGAGCAGTTCTTC. The whole variable domain, filled in from reference TRBV5-1 and TRBJ2-1, reads KAGVTQTPRYLIKTRGQQVTLSCSPISGHRSVSWYQQTPGQGLQFLFEYFSETQRNKGNFPGRFSGRQFSNSRSEMNVSTLELGDSALYLCARSLDGQGSYNEQFFGPGTRLTVL.

This clonotype turned up a few times. The genes are TRBV7-3 and TRBJ1-1; D gene unclear. Germline CDR1 and CDR2: SGHTA and FQGTGA. Trimming removed 1 base at V and 3 bases at J, with 6 bases between. The CDR3 has 13 residues. The CDR3 here is CASSLRWDTEAFF. The DNA of the CDR3 is TGTGCCAGCAGCTTAAGGTGGGACACTGAAGCTTTCTTT.

The rearrangement links TRBV6-1 to TRBJ1-2, with D possibly matching TRBD1 (5 bases). V gave up 8 bases and J gave up 2 bases, with 15 bases separating them. Germline CDR1 MNHNS, CDR2 SASEGT. This CDR3 is 14 amino acids long. Here the CDR3 DNA reads TGTGCCAGCCGCCGGGACGGACTAAACTATGGCTACACCTTC. This translates into CASRRDGLNYGYTF.

This clonotype occurred a few times. The J gene is TRBJ2-5, the V gene TRBV7-2; D perhaps matches TRBD2 (7 bases). Germline V lookup: CDR1 SGHTA, CDR2 FQGNSA. CDR3 length: 14 residues. Trimming shortened V by 5 bases and J by 5 bases, and 15 bases separated the two germline ends. In DNA, the CDR3 is TGTGCCAGCAGCCCGAGGGGGGGTATGGAGACCCAGTACTTC. Translating it yields CASSPRGGMETQYF.

This clonotype was detected only a few times. The rearrangement joins TRBV7-8 to TRBJ2-3; D is uncertain. Germline-derived CDR1 and CDR2 are SGHVS and FQNEAQ. Deletions cut 2 bases from V and 2 bases from J, with 11 bases between. The length of the CDR3 is 15 residues. In DNA form, the CDR3 reads TGTGCCAGCAGCTTACTGACAATCATCACAGATACGCAGTATTTT. Translation: CASSLLTIITDTQYF.

The chain uses TRBV12-5 and TRBJ2-1, with D perhaps matching TRBD1 (6 bases). Germline lookup yields CDR1 LGHNT and CDR2 FRNRAP. The CDR3 contains 15 residues. Trimming left V 2 bases short and J 5 bases short, with 13 bases between. In DNA, the CDR3 is TGTGCTAGTGGTTTGCCTTACAGGGCGGACAATGAGCAGTTCTTC. This sequence encodes CASGLPYRADNEQFF.

The chain joins TRBV2 to TRBJ1-1; D is unresolved. V was shortened by 7 bases and J by 3 bases, with 15 bases between the two germline ends. From germline, CDR1 is SNHLY and CDR2 FYNNEI. CDR3 size: 14 residues. Here the CDR3 reads CASIGGVGYTEAFF. As DNA, the CDR3 is TGTGCCAGCATTGGCGGGGTGGGGTACACTGAAGCTTTCTTT.

The chain combines TRBV4-3 with TRBJ1-1, with D perhaps TRBD1 (5 bases). CDR3 length: 15 amino acids. The germline V gene encodes CDR1 LGHNA and CDR2 YSLEER. The ends were cut back, 4 bases at V and 1 base at J, with 13 bases in the middle. DNA for the CDR3: TGCGCCAGCAGCCGCCGGACACCAGAGAACACTGAAGCTTTCTTT. This codes for CASSRRTPENTEAFF.

The chain recombines TRBV29-1 with TRBJ2-3, with 7 bases that match TRBD1. V dropped 2 bases and J dropped 0; count of bases not matched to a gene: 8. The CDR3 runs 16 residues. CDR1 is SQVTM, CDR2 ANQGSEA, per germline. The DNA for the CDR3 is TGCAGCGTTGAAAATCTAGAGGGGGCGAGCACAGATACGCAGTATTTT. Translated, it gives CSVENLEGASTDTQYF.

This rearrangement joins TRBV4-2 to TRBJ2-3, with TRBD2 matching over 15 bases. Germline CDR1 LGHNA, CDR2 YNFKEQ. The CDR3 is 18 amino acids. With 4 bases clipped from V and 1 base from J, the junction kept 6 bases outside the gene matches. The CDR3: CASSPGTSGGRGTDTQYF. CDR3 DNA sequence: TGTGCCAGCAGCCCCGGGACTAGCGGGGGGCGCGGCACAGATACGCAGTATTTT.